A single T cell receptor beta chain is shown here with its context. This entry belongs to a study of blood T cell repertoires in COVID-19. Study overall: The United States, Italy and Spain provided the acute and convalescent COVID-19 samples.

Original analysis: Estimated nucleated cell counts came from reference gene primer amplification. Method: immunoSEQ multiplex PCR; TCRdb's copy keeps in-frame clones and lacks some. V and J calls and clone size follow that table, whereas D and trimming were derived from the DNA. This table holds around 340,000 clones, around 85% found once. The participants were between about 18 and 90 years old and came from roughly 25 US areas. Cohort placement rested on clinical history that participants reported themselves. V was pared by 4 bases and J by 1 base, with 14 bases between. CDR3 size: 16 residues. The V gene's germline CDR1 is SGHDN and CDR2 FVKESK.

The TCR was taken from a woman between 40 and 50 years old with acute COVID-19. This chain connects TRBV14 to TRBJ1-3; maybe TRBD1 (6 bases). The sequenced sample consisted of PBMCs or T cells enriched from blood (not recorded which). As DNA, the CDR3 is TGTGCCAGCAGCCCTGGACAGCTTTTGTCTGGAAACACCATATATTTT. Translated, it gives CASSPGQLLSGNTIYF.